This T cell receptor (beta chain) was identified in a study of T cell changes during pregnancy in multiple sclerosis. Repertoires were generated with immunoSEQ multiplex PCR, while TCRdb's copy carries only in-frame clones and drops some. The sample consists of about 29,000 clones, around nine tenths of them appearing once. The receptor was isolated from a female donor with multiple sclerosis, enrolled in a pregnancy study. This material consisted of CD8+ T cells from peripheral blood mononuclear cells, taken before pregnancy.

CDR3 in amino acids: CASSEMGGGEKNEQFF. CDR3 bases: TGTGCCAGCAGTGAAATGGGGGGAGGTGAGAAGAATGAGCAGTTCTTC. V and J are TRBV2 and TRBJ2-1, with D possibly TRBD2 on 6 matching bases. Germline CDR1 SNHLY, CDR2 FYNNEI. CDR3 length: 16 residues. V was cut by 2 bases and J by 7 bases, with 18 bases left in between.